What follows describes a single TCR beta chain. What it binds is unknown. The CDR3 length is 12 residues. Trimming left V 8 bases short and J 6 bases short, with 10 bases between. Germline V gives CDR1 MRHNA, CDR2 SNTAGT. This record comes from a study of beta chain features in type 1 diabetes. The study, taken as a whole, reports: All four CD4+ subsets from Type 1 diabetes patients carried moderately but significantly shorter TCRB CDR3s.

Of the isolated RNA, all was reverse transcribed, and so the sequenced material was expressed TCRB transcripts. TCRdb's table, derived via immunoSEQ multiplex PCR, lists solely in-frame clones and lacks some. The sample yields roughly 260,000 clones, roughly 22% seen once. This chain joins TRBV6-4 and TRBJ2-2; perhaps TRBD1 as D (6 bases). Sequencing used naive CD4+ T cells from blood. This receptor was taken from a woman aged 40 to 49 with type 1 diabetes. DNA for the CDR3: TGTGCCAGCGCTGGACAGTCCGGGGAGCTGTTTTTT. Its translation is CASAGQSGELFF.